The 25 T cell receptor beta chains in this list originate from one sample, sequenced in a study of cytomegalovirus exposure and HLA in healthy donors. Both 60 Vbeta primers and 13 Jbeta primers went into the PCR. Assay used: immunoSEQ multiplex PCR; TCRdb lists only in-frame clones, some missing. The sample carries under 150,000 clones, 80% recorded once. The sample taken for sequencing was PBMCs. These receptors were obtained from a male donor in good health and CMV-seronegative.

This clone was detected once. The rearrangement links TRBV11-3 to TRBJ2-3; TRBD1 matches at 9 bases. This CDR3 has 15 residues. The V gene end was trimmed by 4 bases and the J gene end by 1 base; junction bases not matched to a gene: 3. From germline, CDR1 is SGHNT and CDR2 YENEEA. CDR3 sequence reads: CASSYGDRGTDTQYF. The CDR3, as DNA: TGTGCCAGCAGCTACGGGGACAGGGGCACAGATACGCAGTATTTT. Looking up the rest from reference TRBV11-3 and TRBJ2-3 gives the full variable domain: EAGVVQSPRYKIIEKKQPVAFWCNPISGHNTLYWYLQNLGQGPELLIRYENEEAVDDSQLPKDRFSAERLKGVDSTLKIQPAELGDSAVYLCASSYGDRGTDTQYFGPGTRLTVL.

This clone was counted once. The genes are TRBV19 and TRBJ2-5; TRBD2 matches 7 bases. Germline V gene lookup returns CDR1 LNHDA and CDR2 SQIVND (reference sequence). V shed 4 bases and J 5 bases; nucleotides not matched to a gene: 16. The CDR3 contains 17 residues. The CDR3 bases are TGTGCCAGTAGTACTGATAGCGGGTCAATATGGCGGGAGACCCAGTACTTC. This translates into CASSTDSGSIWRETQYF. Full variable domain (missing parts from reference TRBV19 and TRBJ2-5): DGGITQSPKYLFRKEGQNVTLSCEQNLNHDAMYWYRQDPGQGLRLIYYSQIVNDFQKGDIAEGYSVSREKKESFPLTVTSAQKNPTAFYLCASSTDSGSIWRETQYFGPGTRLLVL.

The V call is TRBV28, the J call TRBJ1-4, with 7 positions matching TRBD1. Germline assignment: CDR1 MDHEN and CDR2 SYDVKM. The CDR3 is 13 amino acids. The junction had 5 bases not matched to a gene; V was cut back by 2 bases and J by 11 bases. This CDR3 is CASSLRDSGKLFF. The CDR3 DNA is TGTGCCAGCAGTTTACGGGACAGTGGGAAACTGTTTTTT.

This clone was picked up one time. This chain links TRBV5-6 with TRBJ2-5; 14 bases match TRBD2. Germline V lookup: CDR1 SGHDT, CDR2 YYEEEE. V shed 6 bases, J shed 2 bases, and the junction held 12 bases outside the gene matches. This CDR3 region has 18 residues. CDR3 nucleotide sequence: TGTGCCAGCATCAACCTTAGGGGACTAGCGGGAGATCAAGAGACCCAGTACTTC. Residues: CASINLRGLAGDQETQYF. Full variable domain (outside the CDR3, taken from reference TRBV5-6 and TRBJ2-5): DAGVTQSPTHLIKTRGQQVTLRCSPKSGHDTVSWYQQALGQGPQFIFQYYEEEERQRGNFPDRFSGHQFPNYSSELNVNALLLGDSALYLCASINLRGLAGDQETQYFGPGTRLLVL.

DNA for the CDR3: TGTGCCTGGAAGGACGGGGGGACGCAAGAAGCTTTCTTT. This sequence encodes CAWKDGGTQEAFF. The chain employs TRBV30 and TRBJ1-1; D might be TRBD1 (5 bases). This CDR3 contains 13 residues. CDR1 and CDR2 from the germline V gene are GTSNPN and SVGIG (reference sequence). V lost 4 bases, J lost 8 bases, and 17 bases lay in between.

The J gene is TRBJ1-6, the V gene TRBV4-1; D not certain. The V gene's germline CDR1 is MGHRA and CDR2 YSYEKL. The CDR3 covers 14 residues. V lost 0 bases and J 5 bases, leaving 5 bases between the germline ends. CDR3 sequence reads: CASSQDRHNSPLHF. The CDR3 nucleotides read TGCGCCAGCAGCCAAGACAGGCATAATTCACCCCTCCACTTT.

The chain combines TRBV2 with TRBJ1-1; D perhaps matches TRBD1 (6 bases). From germline, CDR1 is SNHLY and CDR2 FYNNEI. This CDR3 comprises 14 residues. With 4 bases removed from V and 5 bases from J, the gap between germline ends came to 14 bases. CDR3 coding DNA: TGTGCCAGCAGTGTAACCAGGGGAGAGACTGAAGCTTTCTTT. It encodes CASSVTRGETEAFF.

CDR3 amino acids: CASSIRQSTNEKLFF. In DNA, the CDR3 is TGTGCCAGCAGTATCCGACAGTCAACTAATGAAAAACTGTTTTTT. V and J are TRBV27 and TRBJ1-4, with D perhaps TRBD1 (5 bases). V was clipped by 5 bases and J by 0 bases, with 10 bases between them. Germline V CDR1 and CDR2: MNHEY, SMNVEV (reference sequence). The CDR3 has 15 amino acids.

The chain is built from TRBV21-1 and TRBJ2-3; TRBD1, the table's D call, lacks a check against the DNA. TRBV21-1 is recorded as a pseudogene. The CDR3 is 22 amino acids. DNA for the CDR3: TGTGCCAGCAGCAATCTGCGCTCGAACCAGGGGGAGCCTATGTCGGGCACAGATACGCAGTATTTT. Amino acid sequence: CASSNLRSNQGEPMSGTDTQYF.

The rearrangement uses TRBV7-6 and TRBJ2-2; tentative D call: TRBD2 (6 bases). Per the germline V gene, CDR1 is SGHVS and CDR2 is FNYEAQ. This CDR3 has 15 residues. The V end was cut by 0 bases, the J end by 4 bases, with 9 bases between. The CDR3 DNA follows: TGTGCCAGCAGCTTAGCGAAGGGACTCACCGGGGAGCTGTTTTTT. Its protein product is CASSLAKGLTGELFF.

The rearrangement uses TRBV28 and TRBJ2-2, with a possible D match to TRBD1 (6 bases). Trimming stripped 2 bases from V and 4 bases from J, with 11 bases between. The CDR3 loop spans 15 amino acids. In germline, CDR1 is MDHEN, CDR2 SYDVKM. The CDR3 is CASSLGRGGTGELFF. The CDR3, as DNA: TGTGCCAGCAGTTTAGGCAGGGGTGGCACCGGGGAGCTGTTTTTT.

The genes are TRBV7-6 and TRBJ1-5, with a tentative D call TRBD1 (5 bases). The length of the CDR3 is 16 residues. Germline V gene sequence: CDR1 SGHVS, CDR2 FNYEAQ. V was clipped by 1 base and J by 3 bases, with 13 bases between them. The CDR3 region is CASSLDPGGANQPQHF. CDR3 nucleotides: TGTGCCAGCAGCTTAGATCCAGGAGGGGCCAATCAGCCCCAGCATTTT.

This chain links TRBV5-1 with TRBJ1-1; D unresolved. The CDR3 loop spans 12 amino acids. The V gene lost 7 bases and the J gene lost 8 bases, with 15 bases spanning the gap. Germline-derived CDR1 and CDR2 are SGHRS and YFSETQ. Here the CDR3 reads CASPLLVEEAFF. In DNA, the CDR3 is TGCGCCAGCCCTCTCCTGGTCGAGGAAGCTTTCTTT.

With respect to this clone: Other DNA sequences in the same sample also yield this CDR3. The rearrangement joins TRBV30 to TRBJ1-5, with 7 bases fitting TRBD1. V shed 0 bases, J shed 4 bases, and the junction held 6 bases outside the gene matches. Germline values: CDR1 GTSNPN, CDR2 SVGIG (reference sequence). The CDR3 has 15 residues. The DNA of the CDR3 is TGTGCCTGGAGTGTACCCGGACAGGTTAATCAGCCCCAGCATTTT. It specifies CAWSVPGQVNQPQHF.

The gene calls are TRBV6-5 and TRBJ2-5; TRBD1 matches 7 bases. The CDR3 runs to 13 residues. Germline lookup yields CDR1 MNHEY and CDR2 SVGAGI. With V trimmed by 2 bases and J by 11 bases, 8 bases remained unmatched. The CDR3 nucleotides read TGTGCCAGCAGTTACACAGGGGTTGGGGAGCAGTACTTC. Translation: CASSYTGVGEQYF.

The chain joins TRBV27 to TRBJ1-1; no clear D gene. Germline values: CDR1 MNHEY, CDR2 SMNVEV (reference sequence). The CDR3 runs to 14 residues. V was clipped by 6 bases and J by 7 bases, with 18 bases between them. The CDR3 reads CASRRHTEYNEAFF. The DNA for the CDR3 is TGTGCCAGCAGGCGTCACACAGAATATAATGAAGCTTTCTTT.

This chain joins TRBV6-5 and TRBJ1-2; 10 nucleotides align to TRBD1. This CDR3 has 13 residues. Germline V CDR1 and CDR2: MNHEY, SVGAGI. V was pared by 2 bases and J by 7 bases, with 1 base of the junction left unmatched. DNA of the CDR3: TGTGCCAGCAGTTACAGGGACAGGGGTGGCTACACCTTC. It is translated as CASSYRDRGGYTF.

This chain uses TRBV5-1 with TRBJ2-6; 9 bases map to TRBD1. This CDR3 has 17 residues. CDR1 and CDR2 from the germline V gene are SGHRS and YFSETQ. V gave up 4 bases and J gave up 3 bases; unmatched junction bases: 8. The CDR3 sequence: CASSRTGTGFGANVLTF. The DNA of the CDR3 is TGCGCCAGCAGCCGCACCGGGACAGGGTTTGGGGCCAACGTCCTGACTTTC.

A remark on this clone: The sample carries other DNA sequences with the same CDR3. V is TRBV5-8 and J is TRBJ1-1; 8 positions match TRBD1. The length of the CDR3 is 16 residues. Germline CDR1 SGHTS, CDR2 YDEGEE. With 0 bases clipped from V and 3 bases from J, the junction kept 7 bases outside the gene matches. In nucleotides, the CDR3 is TGTGCCAGCAGCTTGGATGGGGACAGGCTATACACTGAAGCTTTCTTT. Encoded protein: CASSLDGDRLYTEAFF.

The gene calls are TRBV6-5 and TRBJ1-4, with TRBD1 identical over 7 bases. Germline CDR1 and CDR2: MNHEY and SVGAGI. This CDR3 comprises 13 residues. Trimming at V came to 5 bases and at J to 10 bases, leaving 7 bases not matched to a gene. This CDR3 reads CASSPGGGGKLFF. The CDR3 nucleotides read TGTGCCAGCAGTCCAGGGGGAGGAGGAAAACTGTTTTTT.

The rearrangement links TRBV19 to TRBJ1-5, with D maybe TRBD1 (6 bases). Trimming removed 3 bases at V and 3 bases at J, with 12 bases between. Per the germline V gene, CDR1 is LNHDA and CDR2 is SQIVND (reference sequence). The CDR3 extends over 15 amino acids. The CDR3 coding sequence is TGTGCCAGTAGTATTACAGGGACCTCCAATCAGCCCCAGCATTTT. Translating gives CASSITGTSNQPQHF.

V and J are TRBV9 and TRBJ1-2; 7 bases map to TRBD1. The CDR3 sequence is 14 residues long. Trimming took 4 bases from V and 4 from J; bases not matched to a gene: 7. Germline V CDR1 and CDR2: SGDLS, YYNGEE. The CDR3 DNA reads TGTGCCAGCAGCATAAATCAGGGGGGCTATGGCTACACCTTC. Encoded protein: CASSINQGGYGYTF.

The rearrangement links TRBV30 to TRBJ1-2, with D perhaps matching TRBD1 (6 bases). V lost 7 bases to trimming and J lost 0 bases, with 12 bases between them. The CDR3 loop spans 13 amino acids. CDR1 is GTSNPN and CDR2 is SVGIG in the germline V gene (reference sequence). DNA for the CDR3: TGTGCCTTACAAGGACAGCCTAACTATGGCTACACCTTC. It encodes CALQGQPNYGYTF.

This rearrangement joins TRBV25-1 to TRBJ1-4, with a possible D match to TRBD1 (6 bases). Germline V gene lookup returns CDR1 MGHDK and CDR2 SYGVNS. The CDR3 length is 14 residues. The germline V and J ends were trimmed by 3 bases and 3 bases, with 8 bases remaining between them. DNA of the CDR3: TGTGCCAGCAGTGACAGGGGTGCTAATGAAAAACTGTTTTTT. Amino acid sequence: CASSDRGANEKLFF.

About this clone itself: A junction boundary mismatches the germline segment, possibly from a read error. The chain has TRBV7-9 and TRBJ1-2, with D tentatively TRBD1 (6 bases). This CDR3 contains 15 residues. Per the germline V gene, CDR1 is SEHNR and CDR2 is FQNEAQ (reference sequence). CDR3 residues: CSSSHPGQNDYGYTF. In DNA, the CDR3 is TGTTCCAGCAGTCATCCGGGACAAAACGACTATGGCTACACCTTC.